The sample holds one count of the clone carrying this T cell receptor (beta chain). Its specificity is unknown. TCRdb fed the 5' RACE reads into MiXCR, producing one record per CDR3 protein. The profile shows 350,000 to 550,000 distinct CDR3 sequences, 15% to 20% of them singletons. This sample stems from a study of T-cell memory formation after mild COVID-19. Study outcomes and limitations: The second-wave clones peaking on day 37 were not confirmed as SARS-CoV-2-specific.

Germline CDR1 reads SGHVS; CDR2 reads FNYEAQ. CDR3 length: 17 residues. Trimming stripped 0 bases from V and 1 base from J, with 10 bases between. Sequencing was performed on PBMCs or a T cell subset sorted from them (not recorded which). This chain joins TRBV7-6 and TRBJ2-6, with D perhaps matching TRBD1 (6 bases). This TCR was sampled from a man between 18 and 35 years old who had mild COVID-19 (a few samples of this study predate the infection). Cell type and time point are not known. The chain's CDR3 is CASSLAQGTSGANVLTF. The CDR3 nucleotides read TGTGCCAGCAGCTTAGCACAGGGCACTTCTGGGGCCAACGTCCTGACTTTC.